A single sample is the source of the 26 T cell receptor beta chains below, sequenced in a study of shared clonotypes between healthy human individuals (dated by TCRdb to 2019 to 2021). The library was produced with the immunoSEQ multiplex PCR assay. Drawn from immuneACCESS, this table holds only the in-frame rearrangements with V and J called that TCRdb kept. Clones are partly lost; checked studies trace under half to an unresolved V gene and leave the rest unexplained. For this sample there are over 2 million clones; just under 95% appear just once. The ten largest clones take up 0.37% of the sample. Material: naive CD4+ T cells from PBMCs. The cell subset or site label on this specimen signifies: CD45RA+ positively selected. The source is a man aged 18 to 35 in good health. Some clones in this sample may be carry-over from other donors' samples.

CDR3 in DNA: TGTGCCAGCAGCGCCCAGACTAGCGGGCCCTACGAGCAGTACTTC. This sequence encodes CASSAQTSGPYEQYF. The chain carries TRBV9 and TRBJ2-7; 10 bases match TRBD2. The germline V gene encodes CDR1 SGDLS and CDR2 YYNGEE. The CDR3 consists of 15 residues. V lost 3 bases, J lost 2 bases, and 5 bases stayed unmatched.

The chain has TRBV6-5 and TRBJ2-3, with TRBD1 matching 8 bases. CDR3 size: 16 residues. V gave up 2 bases and J gave up 4 bases; unmatched junction bases: 8. The germline CDR1 and CDR2 sequences are MNHEY and SVGAGI. The CDR3 DNA sequence: TGTGCCAGCAGTTACCAGGGGGCGCTTAGCGCAGATACGCAGTATTTT. It yields the protein CASSYQGALSADTQYF.

This clone was detected once. The chain couples TRBV7-2 to TRBJ1-1; no reliable D call. CDR1 and CDR2 from the germline V gene are SGHTA and FQGNSA. The CDR3 extends over 13 amino acids. With 1 base removed from V and 3 bases from J, the gap between germline ends came to 6 bases. Here the CDR3 reads CASSLGPDTEAFF. In nucleotides, the CDR3 is TGTGCCAGCAGCTTAGGACCTGACACTGAAGCTTTCTTT.

J is TRBJ2-1 and V is TRBV7-9, with 9 bases identical to TRBD2. Germline loops: CDR1 SEHNR, CDR2 FQNEAQ (reference sequence). The CDR3 is made up of 14 amino acids. After removal of 2 bases from V and 5 bases from J, the junction contained 1 base not matched to a gene. The CDR3 nucleotides read TGTGCCAGCAGCTTACTAGCGGGGAACAATGAGCAGTTCTTC. Its protein is CASSLLAGNNEQFF.

The rearrangement joins TRBV18 to TRBJ1-1; D remains ambiguous. Looked up from germline, CDR1 is KGHSH and CDR2 is LQKENI. This CDR3 contains 12 residues. V dropped 1 base and J dropped 5 bases, with 5 bases sitting between them. CDR3 protein: CASSPRITEAFF. For the CDR3, the DNA is TGTGCCAGCTCACCACGTATAACTGAAGCTTTCTTT.

This clone has just a few counts. The rearrangement links TRBV15 to TRBJ1-1, with D possibly matching TRBD1 (5 bases). Germline V gene data show CDR1 as LNHNV and CDR2 as YYDKDF (reference sequence). V was shortened by 3 bases and J by 5 bases, with 13 bases between the two germline ends. This CDR3 comprises 14 residues. The CDR3 nucleotides read TGTGCCACCAGCAGCCAGTCCGGGGGGACTGAAGCTTTCTTT. Amino acids: CATSSQSGGTEAFF.

The chain carries TRBV5-1 and TRBJ1-2; 8 nucleotides align to TRBD1. After removal of 4 bases from V and 5 bases from J, the junction contained 13 bases not matched to a gene. The CDR3 covers 16 residues. Germline values: CDR1 SGHRS, CDR2 YFSETQ. The DNA for the CDR3 is TGCGCCAGCAGCGGGGGGGCCCAGGGGGCCACATATGGCTACACCTTC. Its translation: CASSGGAQGATYGYTF.

In its sample, this clone was seen a few times. This chain connects TRBV12-5 to TRBJ1-2, with TRBD1 as a possible D gene (5 bases). Germline CDR1 reads LGHNT; CDR2 reads FRNRAP. The CDR3 sequence is 15 residues long. Trimming left V 0 bases short and J 4 bases short, with 12 bases between. The DNA for the CDR3 is TGTGCTAGTGGTTTGGTACTCGGGGCCCGCTATGGCTACACCTTC. This sequence encodes CASGLVLGARYGYTF.

V gene TRBV7-8 combines with J gene TRBJ2-7; D is ambiguous. The CDR3 is 18 residues long. Trimming took off 5 bases at V and 0 bases at J, with 23 bases between the two ends. Per germline, CDR1 SGHVS and CDR2 FQNEAQ. CDR3 coding DNA: TGTGCCAGCAGCCCAAAACCCCTACAGCAGCGCCTCTCCTACGAGCAGTACTTC. Protein product: CASSPKPLQQRLSYEQYF.

The chain uses TRBV19 and TRBJ1-1; possible D gene TRBD1, 5 bases. Trimming left V 7 bases short and J 3 bases short, with 12 bases between. The CDR3 is 13 amino acids. CDR1 is LNHDA and CDR2 is SQIVND in the germline V gene (reference sequence). The DNA of the CDR3 is TGTGCCAGTAAACAGGAATGGGACACTGAAGCTTTCTTT. Amino acids: CASKQEWDTEAFF.

The genes are TRBV27 and TRBJ2-7; 10 bases are shared with TRBD1. CDR3 length: 20 amino acids. Trimming removed 8 bases from V and 2 bases from J; junction bases left unmatched: 24. From germline, CDR1 is MNHEY and CDR2 SMNVEV (reference sequence). In DNA form, the CDR3 reads TGTGCCAGCTCCTCTACCCGTGACAGGGGGCGAGCCCTTGCGACCTACGAGCAGTACTTC. It is translated as CASSSTRDRGRALATYEQYF.

The CDR3 DNA sequence: TGTGCCAGCACCGGACAGGGGGCTAGGGAGCAGTACTTC. It specifies CASTGQGAREQYF. The chain uses TRBV6-5 and TRBJ2-7; 11 nucleotides align to TRBD1. J gave up 7 bases and V 7 bases, and 6 bases lay outside the gene matches. CDR3 length: 13 amino acids. The germline V gene encodes CDR1 MNHEY and CDR2 SVGAGI.

The J gene is TRBJ2-1, the V gene TRBV2, with unresolved D. The CDR3 length is 12 residues. Germline V gene lookup returns CDR1 SNHLY and CDR2 FYNNEI. V lost 8 bases to trimming and J lost 8 bases, with 13 bases between them. In DNA form, the CDR3 reads TGTGCCAGCTGTTCCCTAACGGATGAGCAGTTCTTC. Translating gives CASCSLTDEQFF.

Of note for this clone: Other DNA sequences of this sample code for an identical CDR3. The chain is built from TRBV11-3 and TRBJ2-3; no clear D gene. V was pared by 1 base and J by 2 bases, with 10 bases between. The CDR3 has 15 residues. CDR1 SGHNT and CDR2 YENEEA come from the germline V gene. CDR3 nucleotides: TGTGCCAGCAGCTTAGGAGCAGGATCCACAGATACGCAGTATTTT. Amino acids: CASSLGAGSTDTQYF.

The CDR3 loop is CASSDYRDTQYF. The CDR3 DNA reads as TGTGCCAGCAGCGATTACAGGGATACGCAGTATTTT. J is TRBJ2-3 and V is TRBV5-5, with a weak D call TRBD1 (5 bases). The germline V and J ends were trimmed by 4 bases and 6 bases, with 9 bases remaining between them. From germline, CDR1 is SGHKS and CDR2 YYEKEE (reference sequence). CDR3 length equals 12 residues.

The CDR3 bases are TGTGCCAGCAGCCCCGGACTAAGGGATTACTACGAGCAGTACTTC. Translated: CASSPGLRDYYEQYF. The chain employs TRBV5-6 and TRBJ2-7; a possible D gene is TRBD2 (6 bases). From germline, CDR1 is SGHDT and CDR2 YYEEEE. The V gene lost 4 bases and the J gene lost 3 bases, with 17 bases spanning the gap. This CDR3 spans 15 amino acids.

V and J are TRBV9 and TRBJ1-4, with a weak D call TRBD1 (5 bases). Germline V gene data show CDR1 as SGDLS and CDR2 as YYNGEE. V lost 0 bases to trimming and J lost 1 base, with 16 bases between them. The CDR3 is 18 residues long. The CDR3 protein is CASSVDLGPRGTNEKLFF. The CDR3 region has the DNA TGTGCCAGCAGCGTAGACTTGGGACCGAGAGGAACTAATGAAAAACTGTTTTTT.

This clone was counted once. The chain employs TRBV7-8 and TRBJ2-3; D is undetermined. The CDR3 has 16 residues. The germline gives CDR1 SGHVS, CDR2 FQNEAQ. V lost 3 bases to trimming and J lost 2 bases, with 15 bases between them. CDR3: CASSFMRPYPTDTQYF. CDR3 coding DNA: TGTGCCAGCAGCTTTATGAGGCCCTACCCCACAGATACGCAGTATTTT. Full variable domain (missing parts from reference TRBV7-8 and TRBJ2-3): GAGVSQSPRYKVAKRGQDVALRCDPISGHVSLFWYQQALGQGPEFLTYFQNEAQLDKSGLPSDRFFAERPEGSVSTLKIQRTQQEDSAVYLCASSFMRPYPTDTQYFGPGTRLTVL.

This clone showed up just once. V usage is TRBV11-3 and J usage is TRBJ2-1; perhaps TRBD1 as D (5 bases). The V end lost 5 bases, the J end lost 2 bases, and 19 bases lay between the germline ends. The CDR3 contains 17 residues. Germline CDR1 and CDR2: SGHNT and YENEEA. CDR3 coding DNA: TGTGCCAGCAGCAAGGAGTTTAGGGGTAAGACCTACAATGAGCAGTTCTTC. Translation gives CASSKEFRGKTYNEQFF.

The chain links TRBV6-1 to TRBJ1-1, with 7 nucleotides matching TRBD1. The CDR3 length is 14 residues. CDR1 MNHNS and CDR2 SASEGT come from the germline V gene. The J segment lost 3 bases and the V segment lost 6 bases, leaving 7 bases of the junction unmatched. The CDR3 loop is CASRVGQLYTEAFF. The CDR3 nucleotides are TGTGCCAGCAGAGTGGGACAGCTGTACACTGAAGCTTTCTTT.

The chain recombines TRBV6-5 with TRBJ1-1; 8 bases line up with TRBD1. Germline V CDR1 and CDR2: MNHEY, SVGAGI. CDR3 length equals 14 residues. The V gene end was trimmed by 6 bases and the J gene end by 7 bases; junction bases not matched to a gene: 10. The CDR3: CASSSMDRVLEAFF. CDR3 nucleotides: TGTGCCAGCAGCTCTATGGACAGGGTACTTGAAGCTTTCTTT.

This sequence joins TRBV13 and TRBJ2-5, with 9 bases lining up with TRBD2. The CDR3 runs 15 residues. Germline V gives CDR1 PRHDT, CDR2 FYEKMQ (reference sequence). The J segment lost 0 bases and the V segment lost 5 bases, leaving 4 bases of the junction unmatched. CDR3 loop: CASSPRTSDQETQYF. In DNA form, the CDR3 reads TGTGCCAGCAGCCCCCGGACTAGCGACCAAGAGACCCAGTACTTC. Supplemented by reference TRBV13 and TRBJ2-5, the full variable domain reads AAGVIQSPRHLIKEKRETATLKCYPIPRHDTVYWYQQGPGQDPQFLISFYEKMQSDKGSIPDRFSAQQFSDYHSELNMSSLELGDSALYFCASSPRTSDQETQYFGPGTRLLVL.

This rearrangement joins TRBV4-1 to TRBJ2-1; 10 positions match TRBD2. V lost 2 bases to trimming and J lost 6 bases; unmatched junction nucleotides: 4. This CDR3 has 15 residues. Germline V gene data show CDR1 as MGHRA and CDR2 as YSYEKL. Here the CDR3 reads CASSQLAGVSNEQFF. CDR3 nucleotides: TGCGCCAGCAGCCAACTAGCGGGAGTAAGCAATGAGCAGTTCTTC.

The chain is built from TRBV29-1 and TRBJ2-1, with D tentatively TRBD1 (6 bases). Trimming removed 1 base at V and 7 bases at J, with 17 bases between. There are 15 residues in the CDR3. From germline, CDR1 is SQVTM and CDR2 ANQGSEA. CDR3 in DNA: TGCAGCGTTGAAGCTTGGCAACAGGGAAGGAATGAGCAGTTCTTC. Encoded protein: CSVEAWQQGRNEQFF.

V is TRBV5-4 and J is TRBJ1-2; a possible D gene is TRBD1 (6 bases). CDR1 is SGHNT and CDR2 is YYREEE in the germline V gene (reference sequence). The CDR3 contains 17 residues. V was cut by 1 base and J by 2 bases, with 18 bases left in between. In DNA, the CDR3 is TGTGCCAGCAGCTTGAAGGGGGGTCCCTCGGGCAACTATGGCTACACCTTC. It is translated as CASSLKGGPSGNYGYTF. The whole variable domain, remainder taken from reference TRBV5-4 and TRBJ1-2, is ETGVTQSPTHLIKTRGQQVTLRCSSQSGHNTVSWYQQALGQGPQFIFQYYREEENGRGNFPPRFSGLQFPNYSSELNVNALELDDSALYLCASSLKGGPSGNYGYTFGSGTRLTVV.

The chain employs TRBV6-1 and TRBJ2-7; D unresolved. The CDR3 is made up of 15 amino acids. Germline-derived CDR1 and CDR2 are MNHNS and SASEGT. V was cut by 1 base and J by 0 bases, with 10 bases left in between. CDR3: CASSEVSGSSYEQYF. DNA of the CDR3: TGTGCCAGCAGTGAAGTGTCAGGAAGCTCCTACGAGCAGTACTTC.